This T cell receptor beta chain derives from a study of control samples from healthy donors and cancer patients. The protocol was immunoSEQ multiplex PCR, while the TCRdb copy is restricted to in-frame clones and leaves out a portion. This table holds about 65,000 clones, 90% found once. CDR3 length equals 14 residues. Germline V gene data show CDR1 as SNHLY and CDR2 as FYNNEI. V lost 7 bases and J lost 7, with 17 bases in between. This clone was recorded only once. The origin of this receptor is a woman aged 45-59 years with colorectal cancer. Sequencing used PBMCs. The chain recombines TRBV2 with TRBJ2-1; D may match TRBD1 or TRBD2 (5 bases each). DNA for the CDR3: TGTGCCAGCAAAGGGACGTCAGGGTCTAATGAGCAGTTCTTC. Translated, it gives CASKGTSGSNEQFF.